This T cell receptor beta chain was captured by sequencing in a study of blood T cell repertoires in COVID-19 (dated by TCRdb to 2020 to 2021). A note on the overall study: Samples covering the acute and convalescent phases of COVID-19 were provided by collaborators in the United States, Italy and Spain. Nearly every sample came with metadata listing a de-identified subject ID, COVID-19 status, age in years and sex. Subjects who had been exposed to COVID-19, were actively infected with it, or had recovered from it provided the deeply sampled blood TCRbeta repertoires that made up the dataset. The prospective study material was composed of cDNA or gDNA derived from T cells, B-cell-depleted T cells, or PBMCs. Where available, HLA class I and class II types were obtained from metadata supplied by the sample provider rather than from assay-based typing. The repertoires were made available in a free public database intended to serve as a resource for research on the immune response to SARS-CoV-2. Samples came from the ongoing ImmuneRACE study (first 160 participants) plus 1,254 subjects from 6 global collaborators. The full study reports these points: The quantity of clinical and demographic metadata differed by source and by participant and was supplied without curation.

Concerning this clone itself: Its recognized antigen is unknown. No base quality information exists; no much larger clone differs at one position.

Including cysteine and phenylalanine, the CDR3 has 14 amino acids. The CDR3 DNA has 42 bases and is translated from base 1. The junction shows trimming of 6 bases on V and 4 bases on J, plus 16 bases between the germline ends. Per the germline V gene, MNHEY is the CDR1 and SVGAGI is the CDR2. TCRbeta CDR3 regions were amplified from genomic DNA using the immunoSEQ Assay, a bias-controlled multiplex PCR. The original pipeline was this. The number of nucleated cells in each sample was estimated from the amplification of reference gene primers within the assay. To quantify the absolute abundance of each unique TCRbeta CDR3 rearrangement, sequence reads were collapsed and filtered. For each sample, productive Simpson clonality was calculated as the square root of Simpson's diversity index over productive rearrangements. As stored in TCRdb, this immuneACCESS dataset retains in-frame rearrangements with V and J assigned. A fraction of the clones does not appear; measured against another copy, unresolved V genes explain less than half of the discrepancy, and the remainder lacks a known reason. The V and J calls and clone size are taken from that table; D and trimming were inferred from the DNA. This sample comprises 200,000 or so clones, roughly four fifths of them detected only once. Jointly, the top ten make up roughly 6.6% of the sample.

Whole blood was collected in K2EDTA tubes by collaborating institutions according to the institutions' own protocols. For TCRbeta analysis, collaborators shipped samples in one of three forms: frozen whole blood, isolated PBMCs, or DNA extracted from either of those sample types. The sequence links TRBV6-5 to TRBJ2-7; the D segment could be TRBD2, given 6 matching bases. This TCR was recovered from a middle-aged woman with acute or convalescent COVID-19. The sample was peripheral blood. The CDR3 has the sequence CASRRSAGLYEQYF. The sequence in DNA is TGTGCCAGCAGGCGCTCTGCGGGGCTTTACGAGCAGTACTTC.